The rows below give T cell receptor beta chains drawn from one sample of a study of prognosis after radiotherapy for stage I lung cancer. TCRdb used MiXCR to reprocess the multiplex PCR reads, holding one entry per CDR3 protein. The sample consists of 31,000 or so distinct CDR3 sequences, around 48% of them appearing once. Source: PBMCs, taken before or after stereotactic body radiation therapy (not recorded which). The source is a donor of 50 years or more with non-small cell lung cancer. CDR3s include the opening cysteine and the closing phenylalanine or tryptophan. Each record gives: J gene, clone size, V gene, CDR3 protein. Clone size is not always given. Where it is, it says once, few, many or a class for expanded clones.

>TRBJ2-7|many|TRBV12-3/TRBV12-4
CASSFGQDPLYSYEQYF
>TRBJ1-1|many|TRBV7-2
CASSYEGRSTEAFF
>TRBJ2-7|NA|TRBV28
CASISPAGAYEQYF
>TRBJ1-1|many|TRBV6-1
CASSEWRVGNTEAFF
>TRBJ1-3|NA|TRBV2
CAGAGSGNTIYF
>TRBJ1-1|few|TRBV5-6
CASSLAPRSEAFF
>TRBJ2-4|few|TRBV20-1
CSANPWENIQYF
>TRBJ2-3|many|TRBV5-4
CASSRWGARDTQYF
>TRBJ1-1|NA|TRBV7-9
CASSNDRESFEAFF
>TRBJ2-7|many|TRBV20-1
CSARGLAAYEQYF
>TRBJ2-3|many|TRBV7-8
CASSTPSGSTDTQYF
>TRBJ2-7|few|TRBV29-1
CSSEGGGTTGPYEQYF
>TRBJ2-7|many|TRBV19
CASSLGSGDYEQYF
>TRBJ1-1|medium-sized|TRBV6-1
CASRVTPGGRAFF
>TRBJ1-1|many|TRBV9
CASSVQGVNTEAFF
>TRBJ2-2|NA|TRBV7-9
CAISAGAANTVELFF
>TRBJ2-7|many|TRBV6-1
CASSEAVITTGYEQYF
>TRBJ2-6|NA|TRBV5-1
CASILGGRSWANVLTF
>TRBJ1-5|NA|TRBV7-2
CASSLGLRKGQPKHF
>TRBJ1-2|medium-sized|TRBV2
CASSLVDFYGYTF
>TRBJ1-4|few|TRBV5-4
CASSVDRGAQAGEKLFF
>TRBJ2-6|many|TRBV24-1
CATSMAFGANVLTF
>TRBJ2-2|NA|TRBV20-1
CSAREPSVLEGTGELFF
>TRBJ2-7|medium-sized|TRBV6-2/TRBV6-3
CASSYVGYEQYF
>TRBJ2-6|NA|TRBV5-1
CASSLDMFSGSNVLTF
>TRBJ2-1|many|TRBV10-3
CAISGDSFPYNEQFF
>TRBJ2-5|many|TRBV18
CASSPFVTGQETQYF
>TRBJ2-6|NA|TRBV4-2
CASSQGLAGRGSSGANVLTF
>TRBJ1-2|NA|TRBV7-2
CTSRSLGTGRGYTF
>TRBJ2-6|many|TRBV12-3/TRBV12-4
CASSEGASGANVLTF
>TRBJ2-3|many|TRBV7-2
CASSSDRTYTQYF
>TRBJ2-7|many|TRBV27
CASTHPGLAGAGAYEQYF
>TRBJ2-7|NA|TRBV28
CASSSGQYGEQYF
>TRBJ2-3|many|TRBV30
CAWSLGRVTDTQYF
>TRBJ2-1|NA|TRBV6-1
CASSFSGGAGEQFF
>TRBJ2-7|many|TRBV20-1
CSASYRSSSYEQYF
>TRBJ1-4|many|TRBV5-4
CASSLWGGEKLFF
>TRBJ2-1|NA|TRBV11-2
CASRGTSGRAVGGEQFF
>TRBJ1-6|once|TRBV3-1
CASIHGSRNSPLHF